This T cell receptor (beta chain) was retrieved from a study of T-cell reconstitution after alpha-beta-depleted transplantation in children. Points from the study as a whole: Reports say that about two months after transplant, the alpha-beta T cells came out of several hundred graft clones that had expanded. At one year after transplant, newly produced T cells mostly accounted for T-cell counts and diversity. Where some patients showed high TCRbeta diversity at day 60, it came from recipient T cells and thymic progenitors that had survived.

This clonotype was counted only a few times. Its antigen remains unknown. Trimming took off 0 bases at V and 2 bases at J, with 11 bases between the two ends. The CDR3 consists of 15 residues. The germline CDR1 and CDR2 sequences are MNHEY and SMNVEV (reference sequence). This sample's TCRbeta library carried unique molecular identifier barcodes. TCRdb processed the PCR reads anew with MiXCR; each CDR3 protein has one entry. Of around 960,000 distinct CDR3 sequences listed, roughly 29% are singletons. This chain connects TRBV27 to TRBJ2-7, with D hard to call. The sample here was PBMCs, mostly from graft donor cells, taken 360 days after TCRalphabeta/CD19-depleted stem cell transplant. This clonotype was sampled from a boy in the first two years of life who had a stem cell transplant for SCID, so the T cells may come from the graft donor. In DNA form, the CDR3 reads TGTGCCAGCAGTTTATCAGAATATGATACCTACGAGCAGTACTTC. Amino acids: CASSLSEYDTYEQYF.